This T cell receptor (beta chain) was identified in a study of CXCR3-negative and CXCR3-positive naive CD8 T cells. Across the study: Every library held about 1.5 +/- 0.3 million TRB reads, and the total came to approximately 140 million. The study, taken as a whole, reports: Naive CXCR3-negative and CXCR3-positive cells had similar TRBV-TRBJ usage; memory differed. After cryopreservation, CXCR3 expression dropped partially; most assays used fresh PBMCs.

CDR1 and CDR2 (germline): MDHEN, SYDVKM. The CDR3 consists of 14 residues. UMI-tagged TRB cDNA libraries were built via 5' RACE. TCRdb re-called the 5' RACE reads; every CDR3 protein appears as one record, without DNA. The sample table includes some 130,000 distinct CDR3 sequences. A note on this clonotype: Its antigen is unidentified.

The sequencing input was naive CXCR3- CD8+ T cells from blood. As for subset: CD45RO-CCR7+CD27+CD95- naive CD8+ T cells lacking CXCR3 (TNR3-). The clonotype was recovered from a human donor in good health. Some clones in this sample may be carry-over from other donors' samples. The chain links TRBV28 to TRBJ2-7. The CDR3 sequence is CASSPDGRSYEQYF.